This TCR beta chain stems from a study of T cell repertoires in cytomegalovirus infection. Overall study context: It can be stated that public TCR beta signatures indicated CMV infection as well as a matching HLA type. Study-wide results and limits: Ex vivo responses were dominated by HLA-C-restricted CMV-specific TCR beta clonotypes. The cumulative frequency of public TCR beta families distinguished individuals who carried CMV together with the relevant HLA.

Germline V gene data show CDR1 as MGHRA and CDR2 as YSYEKL. V was pared by 2 bases and J by 3 bases, with 13 bases between. The CDR3 has 15 amino acids. TCRdb passed the reads through MiXCR, listing each CDR3 protein once. The sample has some 800,000 distinct CDR3 sequences; about 29% are singletons. In regard to this clonotype: Its target is unknown.

The source of this sequence is a human donor in good health (CMV status not recorded). Some clones in this sample may be carry-over from other donors' samples. This specimen consisted of cultured CD8+ T cells from PBMCs, obtained from culture after CMV antigen stimulation. The rearrangement links TRBV4-1 to TRBJ1-1, with D possibly being TRBD1 (5 bases). CDR3 amino acids: CASSQKQAWDTEAFF. For the CDR3, the DNA is TGCGCCAGCAGCCAAAAACAGGCCTGGGACACTGAAGCTTTCTTT.